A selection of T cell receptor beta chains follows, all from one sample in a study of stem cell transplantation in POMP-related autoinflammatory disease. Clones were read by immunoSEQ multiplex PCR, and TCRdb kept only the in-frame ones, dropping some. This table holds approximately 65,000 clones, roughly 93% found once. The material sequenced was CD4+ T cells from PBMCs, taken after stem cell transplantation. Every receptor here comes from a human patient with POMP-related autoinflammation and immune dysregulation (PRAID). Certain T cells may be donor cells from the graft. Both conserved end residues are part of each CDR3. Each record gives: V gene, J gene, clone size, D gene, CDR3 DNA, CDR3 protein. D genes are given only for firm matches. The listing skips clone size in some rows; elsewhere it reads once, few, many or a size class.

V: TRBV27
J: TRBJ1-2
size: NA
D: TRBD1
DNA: TGTGCCAGCAGTAACGGACAGGGTTTCTCCGGCTACACCTTC
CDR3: CASSNGQGFSGYTF

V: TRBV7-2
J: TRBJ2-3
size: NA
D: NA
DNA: TGTGCCAGCAGCCCCCAGTCCGGCCGCCCCCCAGATACGCAGTATTTT
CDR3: CASSPQSGRPPDTQYF

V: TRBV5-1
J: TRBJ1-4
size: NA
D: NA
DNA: TGCGCCAGCAGCTTCGCCCGAGGAGGGGGAGATGAAAAACTGTTTTTT
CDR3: CASSFARGGGDEKLFF

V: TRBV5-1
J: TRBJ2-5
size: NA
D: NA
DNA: TGCGCCAGCAGCTTCCGGACACCTCAAGAGACCCAGTACTTC
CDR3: CASSFRTPQETQYF

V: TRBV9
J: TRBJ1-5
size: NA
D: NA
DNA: TGTGCCAGCAGCCCCGAGGGAGGGGGTTTTCAGCCCCAGCATTTT
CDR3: CASSPEGGGFQPQHF

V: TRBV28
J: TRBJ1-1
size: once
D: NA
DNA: TGTGCCAGCAGTTTGCAGGGGATGAACACTGAAGCTTTCTTT
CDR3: CASSLQGMNTEAFF

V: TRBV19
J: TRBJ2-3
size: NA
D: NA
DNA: TGTGCCAGTAGCTCCCCGGGGGGCTCTTTAGATACGCAGTATTTT
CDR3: CASSSPGGSLDTQYF

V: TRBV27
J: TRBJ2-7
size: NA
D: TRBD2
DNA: TGTGCCAGCAGTTTATCGCTAGCGGGAGGCGAGCAGTACTTC
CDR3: CASSLSLAGGEQYF

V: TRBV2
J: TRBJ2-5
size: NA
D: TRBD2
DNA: TGTGCCAGCAGACAACTAGCGTATACGTACCAAGAGACCCAGTACTTC
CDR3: CASRQLAYTYQETQYF

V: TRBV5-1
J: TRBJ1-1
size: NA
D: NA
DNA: TGCGCCAGCAGCGCCTCCGGGACATTGAACACTGAAGCTTTCTTT
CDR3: CASSASGTLNTEAFF

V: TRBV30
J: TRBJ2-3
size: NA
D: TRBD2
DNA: TGTGCCTGGAGTGTACTAGCGGGAGGAGATACGCAGTATTTT
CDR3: CAWSVLAGGDTQYF

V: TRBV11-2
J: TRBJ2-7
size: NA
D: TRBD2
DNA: TGTGCCAGCAGCCTCCTTTCTGGGAGGGGAGTTTCCTACGAGCAGTACTTC
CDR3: CASSLLSGRGVSYEQYF

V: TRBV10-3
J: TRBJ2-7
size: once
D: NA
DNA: TGTGCCATCAGTCAGCAACAGGGCGACGAGCAGTACTTC
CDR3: CAISQQQGDEQYF

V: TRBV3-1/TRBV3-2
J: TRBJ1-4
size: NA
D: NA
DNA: TGTGCCAGCAGCCAAGATCGGGCCGAAGAAAAACTGTTTTTT
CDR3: CASSQDRAEEKLFF

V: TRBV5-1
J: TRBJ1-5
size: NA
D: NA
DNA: TGCGCCAGCAGCTTATTCGGGGGCGGCAATCAGCCCCAGCATTTT
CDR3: CASSLFGGGNQPQHF

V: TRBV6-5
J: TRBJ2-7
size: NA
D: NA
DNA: TGTGCCAGCAGTTACTGGCAGGGCTCCGAGCAGTACTTC
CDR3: CASSYWQGSEQYF

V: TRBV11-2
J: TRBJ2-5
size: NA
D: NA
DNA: TGTGCCAGCAGCTTCGGTTTAAGGCAAGAGACCCAGTACTTC
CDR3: CASSFGLRQETQYF

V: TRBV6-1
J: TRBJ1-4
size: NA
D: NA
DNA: TGTGCCAGCAGTGTTATAATCGTGGCAGATAATGAAAAACTGTTTTTT
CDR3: CASSVIIVADNEKLFF

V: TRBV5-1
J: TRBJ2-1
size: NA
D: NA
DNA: TGCGCCAGCAGCTTGGAATCCTCCTACAATGAGCAGTTCTTC
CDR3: CASSLESSYNEQFF

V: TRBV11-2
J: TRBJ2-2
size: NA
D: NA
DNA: TGTGCCAGCAGCTTATCTGGGACGCACACCGGGGAGCTGTTTTTT
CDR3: CASSLSGTHTGELFF

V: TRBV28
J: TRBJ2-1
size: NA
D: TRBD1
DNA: TGTGCCAGCACCACTTTCCGGGACAGGAGCAGTGAGCAGTTCTTC
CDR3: CASTTFRDRSSEQFF

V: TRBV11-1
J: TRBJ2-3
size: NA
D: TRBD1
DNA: TGTGCCAGCAGCTTAGGGACAGGGGAGGCAGATACGCAGTATTTT
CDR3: CASSLGTGEADTQYF

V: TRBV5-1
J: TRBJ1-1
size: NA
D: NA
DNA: TGCGCCAGCAGCTTGGAAGGAGTGAACACTGAAGCTTTCTTT
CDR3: CASSLEGVNTEAFF

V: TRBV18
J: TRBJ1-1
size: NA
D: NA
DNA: TGTGCCAGCTCACCAACAGACCTCAACACTGAAGCTTTCTTT
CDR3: CASSPTDLNTEAFF

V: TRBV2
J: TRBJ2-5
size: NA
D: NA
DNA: TGTGCCAGCAGTCCGGACAGGGAGGGCGAGACCCAGTACTTC
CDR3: CASSPDREGETQYF

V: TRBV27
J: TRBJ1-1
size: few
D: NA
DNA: TGTGCCAGCAGTTTCTACAACTCCATGAACACTGAAGCTTTCTTT
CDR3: CASSFYNSMNTEAFF

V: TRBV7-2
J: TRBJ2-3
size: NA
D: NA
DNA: TGTGCCAGCAGCCGGGACGGCACAGATACGCAGTATTTT
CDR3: CASSRDGTDTQYF

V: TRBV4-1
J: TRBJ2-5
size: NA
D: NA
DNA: TGCGCCAGCAGCCCCCGGGGCTTCCAAGAGACCCAGTACTTC
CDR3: CASSPRGFQETQYF

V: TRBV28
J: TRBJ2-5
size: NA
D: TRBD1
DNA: TGTGCCAGCAGTTATGGACAGGGGCGGGAGACCCAGTACTTC
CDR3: CASSYGQGRETQYF

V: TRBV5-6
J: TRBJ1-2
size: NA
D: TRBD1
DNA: TGTGCCAGCAGCCGCCGGGACAGGGGATATGGCTACACCTTC
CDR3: CASSRRDRGYGYTF

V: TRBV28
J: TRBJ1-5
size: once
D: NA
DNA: TGTGCCAGCAGTTTACTGGGGTACAGAGGGGGTAGCAATCAGCCCCAGCATTTT
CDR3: CASSLLGYRGGSNQPQHF

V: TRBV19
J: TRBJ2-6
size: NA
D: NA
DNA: TGTGCCAGTAGTATAGGGGTCTCTGGGGCCAACGTCCTGACTTTC
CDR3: CASSIGVSGANVLTF

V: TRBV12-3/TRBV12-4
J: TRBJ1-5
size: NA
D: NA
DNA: TGTGCCAGCAGTCGTCAGGGTGTTCAGCCCCAGCATTTT
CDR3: CASSRQGVQPQHF

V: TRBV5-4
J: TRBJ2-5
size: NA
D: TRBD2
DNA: TGTGCCAGCAGCGAACTAGCGGGGGGGCCGATGGAGGAGACCCAGTACTTC
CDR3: CASSELAGGPMEETQYF

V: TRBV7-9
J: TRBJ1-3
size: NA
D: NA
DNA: TGTGCCAGCAGCAGCTGGTCGGGTGGAAACACCATATATTTT
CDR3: CASSSWSGGNTIYF

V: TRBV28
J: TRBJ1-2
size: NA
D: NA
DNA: TGTGCCAGCAGTTTAGTCAGCTTAAACTATGGCTACACCTTC
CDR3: CASSLVSLNYGYTF

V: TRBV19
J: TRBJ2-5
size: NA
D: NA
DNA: TGTGCCAGTAGTGCCGGGATCCAAGAGACCCAGTACTTC
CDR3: CASSAGIQETQYF

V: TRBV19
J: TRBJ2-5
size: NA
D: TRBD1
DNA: TGTGCCAGTAGTAGACAGGGGTCAGGAGAGACCCAGTACTTC
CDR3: CASSRQGSGETQYF

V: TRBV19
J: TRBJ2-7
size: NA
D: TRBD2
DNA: TGTGCCAGTAGTGCCTCCGGGACTAGGGGGAACGAGCAGTACTTC
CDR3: CASSASGTRGNEQYF

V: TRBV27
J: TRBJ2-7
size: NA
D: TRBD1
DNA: TGTGCCAGCAGTCCTTACAGGGGCTACGAGCAGTACTTC
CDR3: CASSPYRGYEQYF

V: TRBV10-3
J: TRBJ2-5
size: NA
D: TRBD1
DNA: TGTGCCATCAGGGGACAGCAAGAGACCCAGTACTTC
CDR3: CAIRGQQETQYF